These T cell receptor beta chains were read from a single sample in a study of T cells in Graves' hyperthyroidism and ophthalmopathy. In TCRdb, the multiplex PCR reads were re-called with MiXCR into one record per CDR3 protein. The sample includes around 690,000 distinct CDR3 sequences, 15% to 20% of them seen just once. Specimen: blood. These receptors were obtained from a man aged 45-65 years with Graves' hyperthyroidism. CDR3s include the opening cysteine and the closing phenylalanine or tryptophan. The order of the fields is clone size, V gene, J gene, D gene, CDR3 protein, CDR3 DNA. The D gene is left open where the match is weak. Some rows have no size entry. The others give once, few or many, or a class for an expanded clone.

clone size: many; V gene: TRBV28; J gene: TRBJ1-1; D gene: NA; CDR3 protein: CASSFKGTEAFF; CDR3 DNA: TGTGCCAGCAGTTTTAAAGGCACTGAAGCTTTCTTT
clone size: NA; V gene: TRBV12-3/TRBV12-4; J gene: TRBJ1-5; D gene: NA; CDR3 protein: CASRPQGGGNQPQHF; CDR3 DNA: TGTGCCAGCAGACCACAGGGAGGTGGCAATCAGCCCCAGCATTTT
clone size: many; V gene: TRBV10-3; J gene: TRBJ1-2; D gene: NA; CDR3 protein: CAIRPGTGNGYTF; CDR3 DNA: TGTGCCATAAGACCGGGAACGGGGAATGGCTACACCTTC
clone size: many; V gene: TRBV14; J gene: TRBJ1-2; D gene: NA; CDR3 protein: CASSQGSREDGYTF; CDR3 DNA: TGTGCCAGCAGCCAAGGGAGCAGGGAGGATGGCTACACCTTC
clone size: many; V gene: TRBV2; J gene: TRBJ2-2; D gene: TRBD2; CDR3 protein: CASSEWSSGPNTGELFF; CDR3 DNA: TGTGCCAGCAGTGAATGGTCTAGCGGGCCGAACACCGGGGAGCTGTTTTTT
clone size: NA; V gene: TRBV9; J gene: TRBJ2-1; D gene: TRBD2; CDR3 protein: CASSGGLASSYNEQFF; CDR3 DNA: TGTGCCAGCAGCGGCGGACTAGCGAGCTCCTACAATGAGCAGTTCTTC
clone size: many; V gene: TRBV12-3/TRBV12-4; J gene: TRBJ1-1; D gene: NA; CDR3 protein: CASSLLGRDPFF; CDR3 DNA: TGTGCCAGCAGTCTCCTGGGGAGGGACCCCTTCTTT
clone size: many; V gene: TRBV24-1; J gene: TRBJ2-5; D gene: NA; CDR3 protein: CATSDPTTQTQYF; CDR3 DNA: TGTGCCACCAGTGACCCGACGACCCAGACCCAGTACTTC
clone size: few; V gene: TRBV11-2; J gene: TRBJ1-1; D gene: NA; CDR3 protein: CASSNQRSAFF; CDR3 DNA: TGTGCCAGCAGCAACCAACGGTCGGCTTTCTTT
clone size: NA; V gene: TRBV5-1; J gene: TRBJ1-1; D gene: NA; CDR3 protein: CASSLGLPNTEALF; CDR3 DNA: TGCGCCAGCAGCTTGGGACTGCCGAACACTGAAGCTTTATTT
clone size: few; V gene: TRBV2; J gene: TRBJ2-5; D gene: NA; CDR3 protein: CASSDVKKLSETQYF; CDR3 DNA: TGTGCCAGCAGTGATGTGAAGAAGTTATCGGAGACCCAGTACTTC
clone size: NA; V gene: TRBV6-1; J gene: TRBJ1-4; D gene: NA; CDR3 protein: CASSEVGATNEKLFF; CDR3 DNA: TGTGCCAGCAGTGAAGTCGGTGCAACTAATGAAAAACTGTTTTTT
clone size: NA; V gene: TRBV15; J gene: TRBJ2-3; D gene: TRBD1; CDR3 protein: CATSRDGQDTDTQYF; CDR3 DNA: TGTGCCACCAGCAGGGATGGACAGGACACAGATACGCAGTATTTT
clone size: many; V gene: TRBV6-2/TRBV6-3; J gene: TRBJ2-7; D gene: TRBD2; CDR3 protein: CASSYSGRWYEQYF; CDR3 DNA: TGTGCCAGCAGTTATAGCGGGAGGTGGTACGAGCAGTACTTC
clone size: NA; V gene: TRBV10-2; J gene: TRBJ2-5; D gene: TRBD2; CDR3 protein: CASRPRLAGERLVGRTQYF; CDR3 DNA: TGCGCCAGCAGGCCTAGACTAGCGGGAGAGCGTTTGGTTGGTCGGACCCAGTACTTC
clone size: NA; V gene: TRBV10-1; J gene: TRBJ2-2; D gene: NA; CDR3 protein: CASRGWTGELFF; CDR3 DNA: TGCGCCAGCCGAGGGTGGACCGGGGAGCTGTTTTTT
clone size: NA; V gene: TRBV3-1; J gene: TRBJ1-2; D gene: TRBD1; CDR3 protein: CASSQVGQGYGYTF; CDR3 DNA: TGTGCCAGCAGCCAAGTGGGACAGGGATATGGCTACACCTTC
clone size: many; V gene: TRBV19; J gene: TRBJ1-1; D gene: NA; CDR3 protein: CASSIVGVNTEAFF; CDR3 DNA: TGTGCCAGTAGTATAGTGGGGGTGAACACTGAAGCTTTCTTT
clone size: few; V gene: TRBV20-1; J gene: TRBJ1-2; D gene: TRBD1; CDR3 protein: CSARFDRGNYGYTF; CDR3 DNA: TGCAGTGCTAGATTCGACAGGGGAAACTATGGCTACACCTTC
clone size: many; V gene: TRBV7-9; J gene: TRBJ1-1; D gene: TRBD1; CDR3 protein: CASSKGTGTEAFF; CDR3 DNA: TGTGCCAGCAGCAAAGGGACAGGGACTGAAGCTTTCTTT
clone size: many; V gene: TRBV6-1; J gene: TRBJ2-7; D gene: NA; CDR3 protein: CASMPLAEYPYEQYF; CDR3 DNA: TGTGCCAGCATGCCGTTAGCGGAATACCCCTACGAGCAGTACTTC
clone size: NA; V gene: TRBV6-1; J gene: TRBJ2-2; D gene: TRBD1; CDR3 protein: CASRFDRGDTGELFF; CDR3 DNA: TGTGCCAGCCGATTTGACAGGGGCGACACCGGGGAGCTGTTTTTT